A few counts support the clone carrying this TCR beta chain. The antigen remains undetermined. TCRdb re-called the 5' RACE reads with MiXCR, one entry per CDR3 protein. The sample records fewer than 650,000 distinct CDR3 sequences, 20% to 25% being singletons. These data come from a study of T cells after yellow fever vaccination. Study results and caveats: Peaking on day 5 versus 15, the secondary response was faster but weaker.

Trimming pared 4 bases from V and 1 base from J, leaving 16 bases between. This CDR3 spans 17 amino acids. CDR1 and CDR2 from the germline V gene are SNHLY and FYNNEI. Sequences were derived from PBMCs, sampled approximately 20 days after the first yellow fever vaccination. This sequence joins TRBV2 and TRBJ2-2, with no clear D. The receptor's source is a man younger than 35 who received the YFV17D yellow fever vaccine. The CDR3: CASSVDPTRQNTGELFF. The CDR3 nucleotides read TGTGCCAGCAGTGTGGATCCCACCCGTCAGAACACCGGGGAGCTGTTTTTT.